These 5 T cell receptor beta chains came from one sample sequenced in a study of metastatic and nonmetastatic thyroid tumors. Each patient came to thyroid surgery without any prior treatment (of any kind). TCRdb recomputed clones from the PCR reads via MiXCR. The data show about 17,000 clones, less than 35% seen once. Sequenced material: tumor tissue. These receptors originate from a female donor with papillary thyroid cancer or a benign thyroid nodule (not recorded which). Some clones in this sample may be carry-over from other donors' samples.

The J gene is TRBJ1-6, the V gene TRBV20-1, with D tentatively TRBD1 (6 bases). Germline CDR1 is DFQATT and CDR2 is SNEGSKA (reference sequence). CDR3 length: 15 residues. The V end lost 0 bases, the J end lost 7 bases, and 13 bases lay between the germline ends. The CDR3 protein is CSARDTGLPNSPLHF. CDR3 nucleotide sequence: TGCAGTGCTAGAGATACAGGGTTGCCGAATTCACCCCTCCACTTT.

V gene TRBV20-1 combines with J gene TRBJ2-3, with D possibly TRBD2 on 6 matching bases. This CDR3 spans 13 amino acids. The germline gives CDR1 DFQATT, CDR2 SNEGSKA (reference sequence). V was trimmed by 5 bases and J by 0 bases, leaving 9 bases between them. CDR3 loop: CSASGTSTDTQYF. Written as DNA, the CDR3 is TGCAGTGCTTCCGGGACTAGCACAGATACGCAGTATTTT.

This clone has a handful of counts. The chain employs TRBV27 and TRBJ2-7; TRBD1 matches at 12 bases. Unmatched junction bases numbered 10, after V lost 6 bases and J lost 7 bases. CDR1 is MNHEY, CDR2 SMNVEV, per germline (reference sequence). The CDR3 is made up of 15 amino acids. CDR3 amino acids: CASSDRDRGRKEQYF. CDR3 bases: TGTGCCAGCAGCGACCGGGACAGGGGGCGGAAAGAGCAGTACTTC.

The CDR3 region has the DNA TGTGCCAGCAGCTTAGAGGGGATGAGCGGGCGTAATGAGCAGTTCTTC. Protein sequence: CASSLEGMSGRNEQFF. This chain uses TRBV11-2 with TRBJ2-1, with a tentative D call TRBD2 (6 bases). V lost 0 bases, J lost 7 bases, and 16 bases lay in between. This CDR3 contains 16 residues. CDR1 is SGHAT, CDR2 FQNNGV, per germline.

By its share, this clone is medium-sized. This same CDR3 is encoded by further DNA sequences in the sample. The V and J genes are TRBV6-1 and TRBJ1-2; TRBD1 matches 7 bases. Germline trimming cut 6 bases from V and 2 bases from J; bases unmatched to any gene: 3. This CDR3 has 13 amino acids. CDR1 is MNHNS and CDR2 is SASEGT in the germline V gene. CDR3 in amino acids: CASSPGGNYGYTF. The CDR3 coding sequence is TGTGCCAGCAGCCCAGGGGGGAACTATGGCTACACCTTC.